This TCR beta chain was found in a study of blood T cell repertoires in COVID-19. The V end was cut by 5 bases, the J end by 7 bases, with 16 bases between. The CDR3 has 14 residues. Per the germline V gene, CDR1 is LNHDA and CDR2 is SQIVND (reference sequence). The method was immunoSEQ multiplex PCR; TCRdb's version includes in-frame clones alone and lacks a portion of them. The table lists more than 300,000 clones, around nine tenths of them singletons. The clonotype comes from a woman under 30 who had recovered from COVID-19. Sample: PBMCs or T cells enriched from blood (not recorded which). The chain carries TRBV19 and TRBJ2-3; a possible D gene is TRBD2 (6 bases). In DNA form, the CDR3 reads TGTGCCAGTAGTCCCCCCGCGGGCGGGAATACGCAGTATTTT. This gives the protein CASSPPAGGNTQYF. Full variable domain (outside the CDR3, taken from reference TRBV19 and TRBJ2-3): DGGITQSPKYLFRKEGQNVTLSCEQNLNHDAMYWYRQDPGQGLRLIYYSQIVNDFQKGDIAEGYSVSREKKESFPLTVTSAQKNPTAFYLCASSPPAGGNTQYFGPGTRLTVL.